This TCR beta chain was sequenced in a study of blood T cell repertoires in COVID-19. Generated by immunoSEQ multiplex PCR, the TCRdb table keeps only in-frame clones and is missing some. The sample gives fewer than 150,000 clones, roughly 81% of which show up once; around 3.4% is in the top ten. This CDR3 is 16 amino acids long. The trim removed 2 bases at V and 1 base at J, leaving 4 bases unmatched. The germline CDR1 and CDR2 sequences are SGHRS and YFSETQ. The receptor's source is a middle-aged man with acute or convalescent COVID-19. The gene calls are TRBV5-1 and TRBJ2-1; TRBD1 matches 9 bases. Sequencing was performed on peripheral blood. DNA of the CDR3: TGCGCCAGCAGCTTTTCCGGGACAGGGTCCTACAATGAGCAGTTCTTC. It translates to CASSFSGTGSYNEQFF.